The rows below give T cell receptor beta chains drawn from one sample of a study of T cells after yellow fever vaccination. A single record per CDR3 protein comes from TCRdb applying MiXCR to the 5' RACE reads. This sample has approximately 250,000 distinct CDR3 sequences, with roughly 6.2% found just once. This material consisted of CD4+ T cells sorted from PBMCs, taken on the day of the yellow fever booster vaccination. The receptors shown here come from a man between 25 and 39 years old who received the YFV17D yellow fever vaccine. Both conserved end residues are trimmed from each CDR3. Clone size, where shown, is once, few, many, or a class for clones that have expanded.

len,v_gene,abundance,CDR3aa
11,TRBV6-1,many,ASRKTGVDTQY
14,TRBV5-4,few,ASRRLAGVTYNEQF
14,TRBV7-2,NA,ASSLVQGGTNEKLF
13,TRBV20-1,NA,SARPTSGVWDEQF
13,TRBV20-1,NA,SAVALAGSYNEQF
13,TRBV9,many,ASSVDVSGANVLT
11,TRBV6-2/TRBV6-3,NA,ASTPGTSNEQF
9,TRBV5-6,many,ASSFGETQY
13,TRBV7-2,NA,ASSIRSLSTDTQY
8,TRBV20-1,many,SPLKDTQY